This T cell receptor beta chain was captured by sequencing in a study of blood T cell repertoires in COVID-19. Study-wide context: The samples span acute and convalescent COVID-19 from the United States, Italy and Spain. Sources were T cells, B-cell-depleted T cells, or PBMCs; the material itself was cDNA or gDNA.

CDR1 is SGDLS, CDR2 YYNGEE, per germline. Trimming took off 0 bases at V and 0 bases at J, with 10 bases between the two ends. The CDR3 runs 16 residues. Original processing notes: Estimation of nucleated cell counts was performed using reference gene primer amplification. Produced via immunoSEQ multiplex PCR; TCRdb's table is partial and in-frame only. That table supplies the V and J calls and clone size; D and trimming were determined from the DNA. The data hold 300,000 to 450,000 clones, with approximately 86% observed a single time. Specimen: peripheral blood. The clonotype originates from a human donor in a cohort sampled during active COVID-19. This sequence joins TRBV9 and TRBJ1-3; no definite D call. CDR3 bases: TGTGCCAGCAGCGTAGGAGTGAGTCCCTCTGGAAACACCATATATTTT. Translated, it gives CASSVGVSPSGNTIYF.